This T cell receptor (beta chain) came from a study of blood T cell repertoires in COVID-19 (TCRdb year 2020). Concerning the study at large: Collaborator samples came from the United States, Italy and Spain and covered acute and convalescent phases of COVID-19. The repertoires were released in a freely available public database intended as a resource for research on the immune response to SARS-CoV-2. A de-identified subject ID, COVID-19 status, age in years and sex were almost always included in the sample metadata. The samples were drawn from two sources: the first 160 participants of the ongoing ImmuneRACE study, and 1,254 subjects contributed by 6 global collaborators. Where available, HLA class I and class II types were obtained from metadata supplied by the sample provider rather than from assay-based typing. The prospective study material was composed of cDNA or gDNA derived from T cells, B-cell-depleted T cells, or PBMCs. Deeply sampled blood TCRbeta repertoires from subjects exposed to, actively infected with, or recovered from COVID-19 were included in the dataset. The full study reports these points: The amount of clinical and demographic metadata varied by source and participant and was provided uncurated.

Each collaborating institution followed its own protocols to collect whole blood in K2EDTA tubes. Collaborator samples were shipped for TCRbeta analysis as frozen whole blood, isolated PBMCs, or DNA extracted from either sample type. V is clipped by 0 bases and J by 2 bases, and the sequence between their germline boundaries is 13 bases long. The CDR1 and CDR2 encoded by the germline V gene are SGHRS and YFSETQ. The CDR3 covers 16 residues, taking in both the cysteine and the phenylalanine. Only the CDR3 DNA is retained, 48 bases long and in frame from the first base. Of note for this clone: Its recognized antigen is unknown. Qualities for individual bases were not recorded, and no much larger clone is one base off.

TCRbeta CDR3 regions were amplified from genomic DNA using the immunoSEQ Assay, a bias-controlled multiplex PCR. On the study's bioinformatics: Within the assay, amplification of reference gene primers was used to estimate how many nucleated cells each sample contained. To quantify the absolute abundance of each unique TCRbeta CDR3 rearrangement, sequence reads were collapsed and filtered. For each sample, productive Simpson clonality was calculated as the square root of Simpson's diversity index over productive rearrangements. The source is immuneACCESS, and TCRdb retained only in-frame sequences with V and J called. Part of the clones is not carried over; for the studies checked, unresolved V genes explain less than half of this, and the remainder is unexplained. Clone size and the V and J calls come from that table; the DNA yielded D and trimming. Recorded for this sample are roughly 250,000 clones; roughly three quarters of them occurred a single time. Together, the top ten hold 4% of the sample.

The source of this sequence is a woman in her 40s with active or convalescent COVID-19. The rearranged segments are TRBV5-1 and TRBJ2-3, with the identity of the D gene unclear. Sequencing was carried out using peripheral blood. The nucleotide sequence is TGCGCCAGCAGCTTGGTTTTTGCGGAAACCACAGATACGCAGTATTTT. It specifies CASSLVFAETTDTQYF.